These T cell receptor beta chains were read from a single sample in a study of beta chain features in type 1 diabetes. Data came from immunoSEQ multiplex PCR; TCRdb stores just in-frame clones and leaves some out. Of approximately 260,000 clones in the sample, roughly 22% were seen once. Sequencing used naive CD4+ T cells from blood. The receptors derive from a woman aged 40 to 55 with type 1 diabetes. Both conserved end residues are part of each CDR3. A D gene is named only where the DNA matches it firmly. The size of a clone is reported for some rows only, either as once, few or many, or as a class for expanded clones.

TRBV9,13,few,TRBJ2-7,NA,TGTGCCAGCAGCCCCCGGGAGACCTACGAGCAGTACTTC,CASSPRETYEQYF
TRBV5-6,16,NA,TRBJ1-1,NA,TGTGCCAGCAGCATAGACCGTGGACATATGAACACTGAAGCTTTCTTT,CASSIDRGHMNTEAFF
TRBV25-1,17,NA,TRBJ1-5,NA,TGTGCCAGCAGTGAATACCCCCCAGGACAGAGCAATCAGCCCCAGCATTTT,CASSEYPPGQSNQPQHF
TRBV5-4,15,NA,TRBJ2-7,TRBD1,TGTGCCAGCAGCTCTGGACAGGTCGCGTTCCTAGAGCAGTACTTC,CASSSGQVAFLEQYF
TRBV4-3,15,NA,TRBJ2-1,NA,TGCGCCAGCAGCCGCATGGGCTATGGGGAGAATGAGCAGTTCTTC,CASSRMGYGENEQFF
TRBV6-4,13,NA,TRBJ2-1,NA,TGTGCCAGCAGTACTGACTTACACAATGAGCAGTTCTTC,CASSTDLHNEQFF
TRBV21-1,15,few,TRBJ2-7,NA,TGTGCCAGCAGTGGGGACAGGGGTCACAACTACGAGCAGTACTTC,CASSGDRGHNYEQYF
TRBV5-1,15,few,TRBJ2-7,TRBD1,TGCGCCAGCAGCTTTATGGACAGGGGGAACTACGAGCAGTACTTC,CASSFMDRGNYEQYF
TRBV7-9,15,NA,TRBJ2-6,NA,TGTGCCAGCAGCTTGAAGGGGGATGGGGCCAACGTCCTGACTTTC,CASSLKGDGANVLTF
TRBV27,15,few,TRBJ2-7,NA,TGTGCCAGCAGTTTATGGGGGGAAAGAGGAAACGAGCAGTACTTC,CASSLWGERGNEQYF
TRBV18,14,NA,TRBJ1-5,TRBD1,TGTGCCAGCTCACCCGGGACAGGGGGATGGCCCCAGCATTTT,CASSPGTGGWPQHF
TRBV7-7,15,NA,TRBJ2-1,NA,TGTGCTAGCAGCTTAGGTTGGGGGCAATACAATGAGCAGTTCTTC,CASSLGWGQYNEQFF
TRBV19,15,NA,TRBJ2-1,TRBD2,TGTGCCAGTAGCGCCCTAGCGGGGGGGCCCAATGAGCAGTTCTTC,CASSALAGGPNEQFF
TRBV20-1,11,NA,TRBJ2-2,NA,TGCAGTGCCCCCAGGACCGGGGAGCTGTTTTTT,CSAPRTGELFF
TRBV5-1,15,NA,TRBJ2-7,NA,TGCGCCAGCAGCTTGGGGGCCGATCTGAGCTACGAGCAGTACTTC,CASSLGADLSYEQYF
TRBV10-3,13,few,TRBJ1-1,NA,TGTGCCATCAGTGAGCCTGCGGATAGAGGGGCTTTCTTT,CAISEPADRGAFF
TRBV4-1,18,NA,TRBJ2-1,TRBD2,TGCGCCAGCAGCCAAGAGAGGGGGGGACTAGCGGGGCACAATGAGCAGTTCTTC,CASSQERGGLAGHNEQFF
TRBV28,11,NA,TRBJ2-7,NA,TGTGCCAGCAGGGCCAGCTACGAGCAGTACTTC,CASRASYEQYF
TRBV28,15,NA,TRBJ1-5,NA,TGTGCCAGCAGTTTACGTCTGGGGGCGGATCAGCCCCAGCATTTT,CASSLRLGADQPQHF
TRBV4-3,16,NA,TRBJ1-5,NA,TGCGCCAGCAGCCAAGACGGTCAGGGGAACAATCAGCCCCAGCATTTT,CASSQDGQGNNQPQHF
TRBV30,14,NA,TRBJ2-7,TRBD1,TGTGCCTGGAGTGTGGGAACAGGGGCGTACGAGCAGTACTTC,CAWSVGTGAYEQYF
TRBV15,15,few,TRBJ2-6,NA,TGTGCCACCAGCTGGACTCAGCCTGGGGCCAACGTCCTGACTTTC,CATSWTQPGANVLTF
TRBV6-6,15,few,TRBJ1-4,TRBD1,TGTGCCAGCAGTTCGGGACAGGGGAAGAATGAAAAACTGTTTTTT,CASSSGQGKNEKLFF
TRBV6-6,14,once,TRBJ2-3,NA,TGTGCCAGCAGTTACCCAACGGGCACAGATACGCAGTATTTT,CASSYPTGTDTQYF
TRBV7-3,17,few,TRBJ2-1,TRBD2,TGTGCCAGCAGCTTACGGTCTCTAGCGGGGGGAAACAATGAGCAGTTCTTC,CASSLRSLAGGNNEQFF
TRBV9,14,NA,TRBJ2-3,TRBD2,TGTGCCAGCAGCGTAGCTTCTAGCGGTTCACCGCAGTATTTT,CASSVASSGSPQYF
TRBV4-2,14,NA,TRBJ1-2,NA,TGTGCCAGCAGCCAAGATCGGGAGAACTATGGCTACACCTTC,CASSQDRENYGYTF
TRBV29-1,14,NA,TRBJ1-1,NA,TGCAGCGTTGTCAAGGACACCGGGAACACTGAAGCTTTCTTT,CSVVKDTGNTEAFF
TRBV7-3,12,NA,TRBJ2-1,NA,TGTGCCAGCAGCTTTGGCCCCAATGAGCAGTTCTTC,CASSFGPNEQFF
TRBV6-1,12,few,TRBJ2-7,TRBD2,TGTGCCAGCGGGAGGGGTTCCTACGAGCAGTACTTC,CASGRGSYEQYF
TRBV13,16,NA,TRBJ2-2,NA,TGTGCCAGCAGCCCCCGGGGATGGGGTGGTACCGGGGAGCTGTTTTTT,CASSPRGWGGTGELFF
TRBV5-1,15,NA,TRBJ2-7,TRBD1,TGCGCCAGCAGCTCCGGACAGGTCATAACAGGCGAGCAGTACTTC,CASSSGQVITGEQYF
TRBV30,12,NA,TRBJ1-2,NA,TGTGCCTGGAGTGTTAGTGACTATGGCTACACCTTC,CAWSVSDYGYTF
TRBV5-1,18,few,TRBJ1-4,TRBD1,TGCGCCAGCAGCCCAGGACAGGGGATTTTTGCAACTAATGAAAAACTGTTTTTT,CASSPGQGIFATNEKLFF
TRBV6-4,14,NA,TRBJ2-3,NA,TGTGCCAGCAGTGACGGAGGGGGCACAGATACGCAGTATTTT,CASSDGGGTDTQYF
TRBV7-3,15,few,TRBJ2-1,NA,TGTGCCAGCAGCTTAGACAGCGGGCTATACAATGAGCAGTTCTTC,CASSLDSGLYNEQFF
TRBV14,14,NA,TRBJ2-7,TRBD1,TGTGCCAGCAGCCCCGGGACAGGCTCCTACGAGCAGTACTTC,CASSPGTGSYEQYF
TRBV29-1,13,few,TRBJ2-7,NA,TGCAGCGTCCGGGACACCGGGACCTACGAGCAGTACTTC,CSVRDTGTYEQYF
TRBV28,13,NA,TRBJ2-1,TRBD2,TGTGCCAGCAGTCCCCCGGGAGGGCGGGAGCAGTTCTTC,CASSPPGGREQFF
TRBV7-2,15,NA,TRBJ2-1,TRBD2,TGTGCCAGCAGACGGGGACTAGCGGGAGGTGATGAGCAGTTCTTC,CASRRGLAGGDEQFF
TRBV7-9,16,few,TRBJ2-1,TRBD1,TGTGCCAGCAGCCCCAATCGACAGGGGGCCTACAATGAGCAGTTCTTC,CASSPNRQGAYNEQFF
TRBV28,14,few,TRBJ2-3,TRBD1,TGTGCCAGCATAGACAGGGGGGGCACAGATACGCAGTATTTT,CASIDRGGTDTQYF
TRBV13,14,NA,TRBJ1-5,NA,TGTGCCAGCAGCTTAGGCGAGTCGAATCAGCCCCAGCATTTT,CASSLGESNQPQHF
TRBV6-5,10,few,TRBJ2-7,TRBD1,TGTGCCAGCTTCGGGACAGGGCTGTACTTC,CASFGTGLYF
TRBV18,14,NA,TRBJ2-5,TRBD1,TGTGCCAGCTCACCCGGGACAGGGCAAGAGACCCAGTACTTC,CASSPGTGQETQYF
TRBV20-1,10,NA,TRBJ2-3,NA,TGCAGTGCGGGGCCCGTTACGCAGTATTTT,CSAGPVTQYF
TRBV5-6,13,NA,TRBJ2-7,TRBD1,TGTGCCAGCAGCAGGGACAGAACCTACGAGCAGTACTTC,CASSRDRTYEQYF
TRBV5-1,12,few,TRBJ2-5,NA,TGCGCCAGCAGCCCTGACAGAGAGACCCAGTACTTC,CASSPDRETQYF
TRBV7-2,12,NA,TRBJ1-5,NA,TGTGCCAGCAGCACTCCGAATCAGCCCCAGCATTTT,CASSTPNQPQHF
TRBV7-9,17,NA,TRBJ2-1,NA,TGTGCCAGCAGCTTCGCGACTAGTCCAGTAACCTACAATGAGCAGTTCTTC,CASSFATSPVTYNEQFF
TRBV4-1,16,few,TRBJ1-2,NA,TGCGCCAGCAGCCAAGATCCTGGAAAGACTCCTTATGGCTACACCTTC,CASSQDPGKTPYGYTF
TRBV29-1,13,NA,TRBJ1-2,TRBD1,TGCAGCGATACTACCGGGACAGGGGCCGGCTACACCTTC,CSDTTGTGAGYTF
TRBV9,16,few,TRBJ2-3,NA,TGTGCCAGCAGCGACCGATCCAGCGGGAGCACAGATACGCAGTATTTT,CASSDRSSGSTDTQYF
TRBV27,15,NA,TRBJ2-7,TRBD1,TGTGCCAGCAGTTTTGCAGGGGGCTTCCCCTACGAGCAGTACTTC,CASSFAGGFPYEQYF
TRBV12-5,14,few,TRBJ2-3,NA,TGTGCTAGTGCCCCTACCCTCGGCACAGATACGCAGTATTTT,CASAPTLGTDTQYF
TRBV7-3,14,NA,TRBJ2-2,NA,TGTGCCCCCGAGGATCCTCTAGGGGCCGGGGAGCTGTTTTTT,CAPEDPLGAGELFF
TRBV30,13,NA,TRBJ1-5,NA,TGTGCCTGGAGTGTAATGGCCGATCAGCCCCAGCATTTT,CAWSVMADQPQHF
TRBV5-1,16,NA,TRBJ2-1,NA,TGCGCCAGCAGCTTGCAGGTGACGGCCGAATACAATGAGCAGTTCTTC,CASSLQVTAEYNEQFF
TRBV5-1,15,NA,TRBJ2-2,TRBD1,TGCGCCAGCAGCTCGGGACAGGGGAACACCGGGGAGCTGTTTTTT,CASSSGQGNTGELFF